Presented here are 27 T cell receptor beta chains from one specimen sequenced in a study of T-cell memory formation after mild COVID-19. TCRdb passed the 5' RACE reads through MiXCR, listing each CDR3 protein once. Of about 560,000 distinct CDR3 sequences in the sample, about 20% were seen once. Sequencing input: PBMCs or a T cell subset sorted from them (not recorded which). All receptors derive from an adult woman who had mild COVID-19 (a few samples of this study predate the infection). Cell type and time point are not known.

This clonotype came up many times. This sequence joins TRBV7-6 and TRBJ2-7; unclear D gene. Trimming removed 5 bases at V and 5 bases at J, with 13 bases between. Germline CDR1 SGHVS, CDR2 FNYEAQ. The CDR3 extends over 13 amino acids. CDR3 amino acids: CASSPEAVHEQYF. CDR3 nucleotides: TGTGCCAGCAGCCCAGAGGCGGTTCACGAGCAGTACTTC.

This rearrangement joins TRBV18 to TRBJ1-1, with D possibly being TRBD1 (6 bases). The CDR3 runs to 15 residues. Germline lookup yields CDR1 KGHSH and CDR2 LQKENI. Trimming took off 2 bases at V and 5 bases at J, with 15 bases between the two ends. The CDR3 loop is CASSPGTGGQTEAFF. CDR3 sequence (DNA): TGTGCCAGCTCACCAGGGACGGGAGGACAGACTGAAGCTTTCTTT.

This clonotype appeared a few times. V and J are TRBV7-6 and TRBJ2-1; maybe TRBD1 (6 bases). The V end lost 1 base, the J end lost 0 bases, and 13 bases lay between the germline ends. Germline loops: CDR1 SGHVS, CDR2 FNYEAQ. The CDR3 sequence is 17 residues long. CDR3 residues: CASSLGTGTSSYNEQFF. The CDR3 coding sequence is TGTGCCAGCAGCTTAGGGACCGGGACAAGCTCCTACAATGAGCAGTTCTTC.

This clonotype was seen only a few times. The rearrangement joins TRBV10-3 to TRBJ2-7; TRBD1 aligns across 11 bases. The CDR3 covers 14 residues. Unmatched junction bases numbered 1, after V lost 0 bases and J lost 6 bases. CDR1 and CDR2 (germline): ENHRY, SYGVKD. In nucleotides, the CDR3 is TGTGCCATCAGTGAGTCGGGACAGGGGGGCGAGCAGTACTTC. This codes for CAISESGQGGEQYF.

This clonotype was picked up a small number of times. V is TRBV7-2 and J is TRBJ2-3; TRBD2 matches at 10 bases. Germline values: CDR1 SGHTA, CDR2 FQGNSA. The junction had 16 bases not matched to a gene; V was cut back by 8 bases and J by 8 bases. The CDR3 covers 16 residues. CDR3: CASDPGVAGGTTTQYF. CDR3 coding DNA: TGTGCCAGCGACCCCGGAGTAGCGGGAGGCACCACTACGCAGTATTTT.

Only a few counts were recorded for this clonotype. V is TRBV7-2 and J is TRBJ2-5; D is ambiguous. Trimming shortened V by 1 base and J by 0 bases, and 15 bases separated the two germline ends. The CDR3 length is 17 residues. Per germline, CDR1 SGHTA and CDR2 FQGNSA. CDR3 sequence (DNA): TGTGCCAGCAGCTTAGGGGTCCTTTACCCACACCAAGAGACCCAGTACTTC. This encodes CASSLGVLYPHQETQYF.

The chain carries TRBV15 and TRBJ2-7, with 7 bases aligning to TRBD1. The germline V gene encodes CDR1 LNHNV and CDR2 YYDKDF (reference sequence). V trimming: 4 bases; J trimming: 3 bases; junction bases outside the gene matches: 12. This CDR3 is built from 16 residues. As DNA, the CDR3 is TGTGCCACCAGCATACAAAACAGGGGATTAGGCTACGAGCAGTACTTC. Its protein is CATSIQNRGLGYEQYF.

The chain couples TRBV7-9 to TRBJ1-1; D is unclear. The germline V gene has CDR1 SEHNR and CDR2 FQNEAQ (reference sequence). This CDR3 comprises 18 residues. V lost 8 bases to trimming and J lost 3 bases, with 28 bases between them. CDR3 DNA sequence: TGTGCCAGCGAAAACTACCCCCTTAGACAAGACGGAGACACTGAAGCTTTCTTT. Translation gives CASENYPLRQDGDTEAFF.

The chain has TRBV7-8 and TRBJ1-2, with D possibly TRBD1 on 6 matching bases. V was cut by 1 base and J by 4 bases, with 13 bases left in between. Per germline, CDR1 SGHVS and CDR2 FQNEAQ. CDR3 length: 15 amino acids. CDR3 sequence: CASSLEWGAFYGYTF. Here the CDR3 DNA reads TGTGCCAGCAGCTTAGAATGGGGGGCATTCTATGGCTACACCTTC. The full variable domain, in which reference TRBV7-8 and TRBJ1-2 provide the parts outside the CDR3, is GAGVSQSPRYKVAKRGQDVALRCDPISGHVSLFWYQQALGQGPEFLTYFQNEAQLDKSGLPSDRFFAERPEGSVSTLKIQRTQQEDSAVYLCASSLEWGAFYGYTFGSGTRLTVV.

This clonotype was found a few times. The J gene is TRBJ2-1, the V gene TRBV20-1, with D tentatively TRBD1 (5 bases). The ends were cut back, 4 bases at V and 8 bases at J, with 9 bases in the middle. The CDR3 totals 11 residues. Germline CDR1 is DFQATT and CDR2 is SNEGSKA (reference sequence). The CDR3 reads CSATQGYEQFF. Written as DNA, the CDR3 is TGCAGTGCTACTCAGGGTTATGAGCAGTTCTTC.

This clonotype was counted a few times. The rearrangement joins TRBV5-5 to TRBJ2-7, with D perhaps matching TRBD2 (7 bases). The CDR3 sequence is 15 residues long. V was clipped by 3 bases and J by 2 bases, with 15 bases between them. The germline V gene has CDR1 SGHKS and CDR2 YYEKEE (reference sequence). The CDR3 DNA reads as TGTGCCAGCAGCTATGAGGGGGGGAGTGCCTACGAGCAGTACTTC. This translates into CASSYEGGSAYEQYF.

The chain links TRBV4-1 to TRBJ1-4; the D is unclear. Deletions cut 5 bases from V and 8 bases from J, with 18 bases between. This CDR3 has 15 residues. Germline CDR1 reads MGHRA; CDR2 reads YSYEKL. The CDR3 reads CASSYPAVSGEKLFF. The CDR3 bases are TGCGCCAGCAGCTATCCTGCAGTGTCTGGGGAAAAACTGTTTTTT.

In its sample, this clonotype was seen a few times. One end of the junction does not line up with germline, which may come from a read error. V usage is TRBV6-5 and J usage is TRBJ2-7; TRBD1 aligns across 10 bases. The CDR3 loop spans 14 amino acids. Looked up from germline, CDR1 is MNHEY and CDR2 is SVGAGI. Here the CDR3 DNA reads TGTGCCAGCAGCTACTCGGGACAGGGGAAGGGTCAGTACTTC. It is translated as CASSYSGQGKGQYF.

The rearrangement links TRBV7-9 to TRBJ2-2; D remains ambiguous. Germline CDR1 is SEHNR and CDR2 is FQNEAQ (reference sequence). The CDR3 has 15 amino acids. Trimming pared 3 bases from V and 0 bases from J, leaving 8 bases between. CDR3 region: CASSFPPANTGELFF. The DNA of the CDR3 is TGTGCCAGCAGCTTCCCCCCCGCGAACACCGGGGAGCTGTTTTTT.

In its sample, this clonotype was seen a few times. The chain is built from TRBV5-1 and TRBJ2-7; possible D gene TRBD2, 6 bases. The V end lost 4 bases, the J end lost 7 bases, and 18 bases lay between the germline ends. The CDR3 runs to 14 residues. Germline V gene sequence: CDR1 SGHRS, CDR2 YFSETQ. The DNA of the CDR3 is TGCGCCAGCAGCCCGGGGACGCCGGCGGGAGAGCAGTACTTC. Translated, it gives CASSPGTPAGEQYF.

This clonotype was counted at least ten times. The CDR3 DNA reads as TGTGCCATCAGCGGGTATACCAGAGCCTACGAGCAGTACTTC. Translated, it gives CAISGYTRAYEQYF. V is TRBV10-3 and J is TRBJ2-7; D ambiguous. The CDR3 totals 14 residues. Trimming took 6 bases from V and 2 from J, leaving 14 bases between them. Germline CDR1 reads ENHRY; CDR2 reads SYGVKD.

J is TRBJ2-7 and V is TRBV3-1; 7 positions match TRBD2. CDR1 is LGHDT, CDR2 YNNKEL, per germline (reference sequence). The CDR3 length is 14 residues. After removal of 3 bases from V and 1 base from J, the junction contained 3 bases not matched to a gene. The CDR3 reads CASSHPSGSYEQYF. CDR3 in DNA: TGTGCCAGCAGCCACCCTAGCGGTTCCTACGAGCAGTACTTC.

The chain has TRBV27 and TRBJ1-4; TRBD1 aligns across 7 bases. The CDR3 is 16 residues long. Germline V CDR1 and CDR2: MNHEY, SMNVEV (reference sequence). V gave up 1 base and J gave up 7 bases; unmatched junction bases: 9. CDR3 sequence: CASSLWADRVGEKLFF. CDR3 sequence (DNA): TGTGCCAGCAGTTTATGGGCCGACAGGGTGGGTGAAAAACTGTTTTTT.

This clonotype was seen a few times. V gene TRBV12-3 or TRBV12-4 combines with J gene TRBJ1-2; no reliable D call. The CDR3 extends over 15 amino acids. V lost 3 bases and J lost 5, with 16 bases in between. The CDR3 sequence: CASSFMRLPNYGYTF. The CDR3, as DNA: TGTGCCAGCAGTTTTATGCGGCTCCCAAATTATGGCTACACCTTC.

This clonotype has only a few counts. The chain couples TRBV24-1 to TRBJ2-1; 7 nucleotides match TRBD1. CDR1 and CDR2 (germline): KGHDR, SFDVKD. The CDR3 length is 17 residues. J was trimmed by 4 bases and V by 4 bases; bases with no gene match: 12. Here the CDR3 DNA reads TGTGCCACCAGTGACTCTCGTTTGGGACAGATATACAATGAGCAGTTCTTC. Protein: CATSDSRLGQIYNEQFF.

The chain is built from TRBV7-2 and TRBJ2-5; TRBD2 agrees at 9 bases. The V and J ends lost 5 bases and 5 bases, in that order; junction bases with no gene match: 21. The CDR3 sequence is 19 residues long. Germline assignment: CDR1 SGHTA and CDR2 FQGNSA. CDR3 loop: CASSLRGPGAGGVGETQYF. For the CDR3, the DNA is TGTGCCAGCAGCCTAAGGGGCCCGGGAGCGGGAGGCGTAGGGGAGACCCAGTACTTC.

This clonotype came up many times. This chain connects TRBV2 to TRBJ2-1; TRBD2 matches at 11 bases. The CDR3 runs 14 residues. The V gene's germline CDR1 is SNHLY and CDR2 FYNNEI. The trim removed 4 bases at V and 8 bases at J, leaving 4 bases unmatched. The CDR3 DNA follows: TGTGCCAGCAGTGTTACTAGCGGGAGCGATGAGCAGTTCTTC. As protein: CASSVTSGSDEQFF.

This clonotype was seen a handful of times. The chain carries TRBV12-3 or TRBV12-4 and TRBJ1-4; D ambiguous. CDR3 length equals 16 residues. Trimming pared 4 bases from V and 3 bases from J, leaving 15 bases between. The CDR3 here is CASSSPTLSANEKLFF. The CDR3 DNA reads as TGTGCCAGCAGTTCCCCAACCCTGTCGGCTAATGAAAAACTGTTTTTT.

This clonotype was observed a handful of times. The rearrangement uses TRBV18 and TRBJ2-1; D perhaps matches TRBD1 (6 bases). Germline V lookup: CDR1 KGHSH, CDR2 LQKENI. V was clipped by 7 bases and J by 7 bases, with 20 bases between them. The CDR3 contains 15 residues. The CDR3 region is CASFTVQGRRNEQFF. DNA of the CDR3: TGTGCCAGCTTCACTGTACAGGGCCGGAGGAATGAGCAGTTCTTC. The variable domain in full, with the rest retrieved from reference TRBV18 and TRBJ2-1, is NAGVMQNPRHLVRRRGQEARLRCSPMKGHSHVYWYRQLPEEGLKFMVYLQKENIIDESGMPKERFSAEFPKEGPSILRIQQVVRGDSAAYFCASFTVQGRRNEQFFGPGTRLTVL.

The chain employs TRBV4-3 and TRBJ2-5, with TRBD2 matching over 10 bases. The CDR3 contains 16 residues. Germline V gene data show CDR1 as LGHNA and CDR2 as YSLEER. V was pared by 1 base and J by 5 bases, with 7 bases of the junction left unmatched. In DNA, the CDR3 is TGCGCCAGCAGCCAAGCGGCAACTAGCGGGATGGAGACCCAGTACTTC. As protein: CASSQAATSGMETQYF.

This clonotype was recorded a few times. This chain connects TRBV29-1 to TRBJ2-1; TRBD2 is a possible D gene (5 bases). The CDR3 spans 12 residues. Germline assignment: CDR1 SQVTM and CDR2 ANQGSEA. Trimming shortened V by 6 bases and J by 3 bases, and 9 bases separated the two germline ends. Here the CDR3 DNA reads TGCAGCGTCGGGAAGAACTACAATGAGCAGTTCTTC. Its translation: CSVGKNYNEQFF.

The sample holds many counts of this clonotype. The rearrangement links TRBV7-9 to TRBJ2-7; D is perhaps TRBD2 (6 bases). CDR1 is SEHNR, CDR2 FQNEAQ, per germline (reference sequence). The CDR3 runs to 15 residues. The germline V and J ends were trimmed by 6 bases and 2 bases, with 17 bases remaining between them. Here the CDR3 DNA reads TGTGCCAGCAGTCTAACTAGCTCCTTGGCCTACGAGCAGTACTTC. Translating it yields CASSLTSSLAYEQYF.